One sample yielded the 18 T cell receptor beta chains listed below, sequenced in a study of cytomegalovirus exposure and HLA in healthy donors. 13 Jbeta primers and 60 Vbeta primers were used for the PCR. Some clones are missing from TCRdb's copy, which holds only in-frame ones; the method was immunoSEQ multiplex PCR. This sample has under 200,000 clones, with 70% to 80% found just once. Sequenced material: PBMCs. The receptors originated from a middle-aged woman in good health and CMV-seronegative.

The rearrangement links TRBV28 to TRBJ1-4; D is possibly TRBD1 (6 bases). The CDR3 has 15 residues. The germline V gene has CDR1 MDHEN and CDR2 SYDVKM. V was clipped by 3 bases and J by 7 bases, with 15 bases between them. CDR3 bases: TGTGCCAGCAGTTTGGGAGGGGGGATCCTTGAAAAACTGTTTTTT. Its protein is CASSLGGGILEKLFF.

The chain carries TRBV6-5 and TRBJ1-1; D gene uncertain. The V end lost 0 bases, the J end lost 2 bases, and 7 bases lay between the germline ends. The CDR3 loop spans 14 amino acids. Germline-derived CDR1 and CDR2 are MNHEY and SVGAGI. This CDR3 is CASSYSRTNTEAFF. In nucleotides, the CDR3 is TGTGCCAGCAGTTACTCGCGCACTAACACTGAAGCTTTCTTT.

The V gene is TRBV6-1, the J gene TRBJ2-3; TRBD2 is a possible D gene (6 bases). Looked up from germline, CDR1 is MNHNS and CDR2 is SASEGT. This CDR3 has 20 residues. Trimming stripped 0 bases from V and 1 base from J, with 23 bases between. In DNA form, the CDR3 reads TGTGCCAGCAGTGAAGCGCTTCGTATGGGTGGAATAGCGGGCACAGATACGCAGTATTTT. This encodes CASSEALRMGGIAGTDTQYF.

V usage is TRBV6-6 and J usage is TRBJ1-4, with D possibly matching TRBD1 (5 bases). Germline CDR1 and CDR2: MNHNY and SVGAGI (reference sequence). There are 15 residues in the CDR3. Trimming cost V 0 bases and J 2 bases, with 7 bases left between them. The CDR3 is CASSYSDTTNEKLFF. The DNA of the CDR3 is TGTGCCAGCAGTTACTCGGACACCACTAATGAAAAACTGTTTTTT.

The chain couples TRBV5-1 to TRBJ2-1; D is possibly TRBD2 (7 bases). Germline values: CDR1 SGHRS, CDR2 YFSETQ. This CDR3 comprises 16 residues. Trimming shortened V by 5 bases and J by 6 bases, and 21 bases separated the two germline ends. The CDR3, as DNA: TGCGCCAGCAGTACGAGGGGGGACTACCAAGTCAATGAGCAGTTCTTC. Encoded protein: CASSTRGDYQVNEQFF.

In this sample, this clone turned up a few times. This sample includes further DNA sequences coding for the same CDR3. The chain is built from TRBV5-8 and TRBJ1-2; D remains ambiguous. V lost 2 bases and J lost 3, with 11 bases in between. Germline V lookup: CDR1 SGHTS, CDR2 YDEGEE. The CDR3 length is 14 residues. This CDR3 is CASSLRGSDYGYTF. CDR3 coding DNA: TGTGCCAGCAGCTTACGGGGATCCGACTATGGCTACACCTTC.

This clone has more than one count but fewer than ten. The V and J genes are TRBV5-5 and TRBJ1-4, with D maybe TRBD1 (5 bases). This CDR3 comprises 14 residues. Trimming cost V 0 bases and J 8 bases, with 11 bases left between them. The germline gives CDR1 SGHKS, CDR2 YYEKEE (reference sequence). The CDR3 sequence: CASSLEGVREKLFF. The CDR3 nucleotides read TGTGCCAGCAGCTTGGAAGGGGTACGGGAAAAACTGTTTTTT.

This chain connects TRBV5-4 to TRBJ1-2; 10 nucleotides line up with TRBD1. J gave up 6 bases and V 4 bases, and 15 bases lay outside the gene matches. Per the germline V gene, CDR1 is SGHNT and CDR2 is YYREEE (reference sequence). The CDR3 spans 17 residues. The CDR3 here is CASSPDLTGGGSDGYTF. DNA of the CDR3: TGTGCCAGCAGCCCCGATTTGACAGGGGGCGGCTCGGATGGCTACACCTTC.

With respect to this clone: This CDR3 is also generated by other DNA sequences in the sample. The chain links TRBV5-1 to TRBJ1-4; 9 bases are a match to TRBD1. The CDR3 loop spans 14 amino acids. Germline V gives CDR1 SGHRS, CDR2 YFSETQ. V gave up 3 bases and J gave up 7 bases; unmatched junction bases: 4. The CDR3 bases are TGCGCCAGCAGCTCGGGACAGGGTGGTGAAAAACTGTTTTTT. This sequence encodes CASSSGQGGEKLFF.

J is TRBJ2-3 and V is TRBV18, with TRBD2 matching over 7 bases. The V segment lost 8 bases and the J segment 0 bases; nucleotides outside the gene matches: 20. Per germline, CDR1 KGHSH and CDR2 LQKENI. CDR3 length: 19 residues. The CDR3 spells CASLRGRAGRGSSTDTQYF. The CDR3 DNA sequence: TGTGCCAGCCTAAGGGGACGGGCAGGGAGGGGTTCTAGCACAGATACGCAGTATTTT.

The CDR3 nucleotides read TGTGCCAGCAGTTTACCTAAACAAGAGACCCAGTACTTC. Encoded protein: CASSLPKQETQYF. This chain joins TRBV28 and TRBJ2-5; D gene ambiguous. Trimming left V 2 bases short and J 2 bases short, with 6 bases between. The CDR3 contains 13 residues. Germline V gene lookup returns CDR1 MDHEN and CDR2 SYDVKM.

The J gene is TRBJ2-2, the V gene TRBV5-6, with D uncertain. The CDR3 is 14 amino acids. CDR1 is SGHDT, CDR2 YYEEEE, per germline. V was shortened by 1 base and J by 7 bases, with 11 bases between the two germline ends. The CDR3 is CASSLITPGGELFF. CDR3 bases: TGTGCCAGCAGCTTGATCACCCCCGGCGGGGAGCTGTTTTTT.

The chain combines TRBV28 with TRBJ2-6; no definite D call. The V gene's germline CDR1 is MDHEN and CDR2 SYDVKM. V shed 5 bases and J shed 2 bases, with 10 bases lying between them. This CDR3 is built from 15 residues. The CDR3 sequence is CASSLTMTGANVLTF. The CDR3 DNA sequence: TGTGCCAGCAGTCTAACCATGACTGGGGCCAACGTCCTGACTTTC.

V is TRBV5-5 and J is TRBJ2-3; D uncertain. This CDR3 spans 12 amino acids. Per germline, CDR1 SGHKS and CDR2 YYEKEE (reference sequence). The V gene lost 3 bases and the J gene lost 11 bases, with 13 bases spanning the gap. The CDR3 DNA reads TGTGCCAGCAGCTCTAGAGGTCCCCAGCAGTATTTT. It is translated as CASSSRGPQQYF.

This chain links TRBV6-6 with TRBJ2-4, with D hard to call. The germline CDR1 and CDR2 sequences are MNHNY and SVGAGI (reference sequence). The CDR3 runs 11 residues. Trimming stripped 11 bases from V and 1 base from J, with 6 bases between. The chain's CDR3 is CASAAKNIQYF. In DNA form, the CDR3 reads TGTGCCTCCGCGGCCAAAAACATTCAGTACTTC.

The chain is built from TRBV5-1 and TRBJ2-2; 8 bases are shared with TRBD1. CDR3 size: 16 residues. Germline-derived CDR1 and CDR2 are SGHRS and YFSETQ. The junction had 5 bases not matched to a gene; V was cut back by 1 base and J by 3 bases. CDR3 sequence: CASSLSRGLDTGELFF. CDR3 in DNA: TGCGCCAGCAGCTTGAGCAGGGGGCTTGACACCGGGGAGCTGTTTTTT.

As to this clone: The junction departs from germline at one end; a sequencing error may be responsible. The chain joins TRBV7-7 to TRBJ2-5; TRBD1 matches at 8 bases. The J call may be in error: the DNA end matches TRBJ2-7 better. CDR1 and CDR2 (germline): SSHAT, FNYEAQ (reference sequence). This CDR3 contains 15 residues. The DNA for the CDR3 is TGTGCTAGCAGCTTAAGTCGGACAGGGCCCTACGAGCAGTACTTC. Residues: CASSLSRTGPYEQYF.

The CDR3 here is CASSFGIQGNQPQHF. CDR3 coding DNA: TGTGCCAGCAGCTTCGGGATTCAGGGCAATCAGCCCCAGCATTTT. The V and J genes are TRBV7-2 and TRBJ1-5; no reliable D call. This CDR3 contains 15 residues. The germline V and J ends were trimmed by 3 bases and 2 bases, with 11 bases remaining between them. CDR1 and CDR2 (germline): SGHTA, FQGNSA.